These 27 T cell receptor beta chains were sequenced from one sample in a study of cytomegalovirus exposure and HLA in healthy donors. This PCR relied on a set of 60 Vbeta primers and 13 Jbeta primers. Clones were read by immunoSEQ multiplex PCR, and TCRdb kept only the in-frame ones, dropping some. The table records roughly 120,000 clones, about three quarters of them present only once. The sequenced material came from PBMCs. Receptor source: a woman in her thirties in good health and CMV-seronegative.

The chain uses TRBV7-2 and TRBJ1-3; D is possibly TRBD1 (5 bases). CDR3 length: 15 residues. V was cut by 0 bases and J by 4 bases, with 10 bases left in between. In germline, CDR1 is SGHTA, CDR2 FQGNSA. The CDR3 sequence is CASSLAPGPGNTIYF. CDR3 nucleotide sequence: TGTGCCAGCAGCTTAGCGCCAGGGCCAGGAAACACCATATATTTT. The full variable domain, completed using reference TRBV7-2 and TRBJ1-3, is GAGVSQSPSNKVTEKGKDVELRCDPISGHTALYWYRQSLGQGLEFLIYFQGNSAPDKSGLPSDRFSAERTGGSVSTLTIQRTQQEDSAVYLCASSLAPGPGNTIYFGEGSWLTVV.

The rearrangement joins TRBV6-1 to TRBJ1-4; D ambiguous. The V gene's germline CDR1 is MNHNS and CDR2 SASEGT. The CDR3 is 14 residues long. Trimming took off 3 bases at V and 5 bases at J, with 10 bases between the two ends. The CDR3 sequence is CASSDPGRNEKLFF. As DNA, the CDR3 is TGTGCCAGCAGTGACCCAGGAAGAAATGAAAAACTGTTTTTT.

This clone was seen only a few times. The CDR3 reads CASSQLAGPVRNTEAFF. The DNA of the CDR3 is TGTGCCAGCAGCCAGTTAGCGGGCCCGGTCCGGAACACTGAAGCTTTCTTT. The rearrangement links TRBV5-4 to TRBJ1-1, with D unresolved. Trimming shortened V by 4 bases and J by 1 base, and 20 bases separated the two germline ends. The length of the CDR3 is 17 residues. The germline V gene encodes CDR1 SGHNT and CDR2 YYREEE (reference sequence).

This chain joins TRBV2 and TRBJ1-1; 8 nucleotides agree with TRBD1. CDR1 SNHLY and CDR2 FYNNEI come from the germline V gene. J lost 4 bases, V lost 4 bases, and 8 bases had no gene match. The CDR3 consists of 15 residues. The CDR3: CASSAQGAIGTEAFF. CDR3 nucleotides: TGTGCCAGCAGTGCTCAGGGGGCAATCGGCACTGAAGCTTTCTTT. The full variable domain, completed using reference TRBV2 and TRBJ1-1, is EPEVTQTPSHQVTQMGQEVILRCVPISNHLYFYWYRQILGQKVEFLVSFYNNEISEKSEIFDDQFSVERPDGSNFTLKIRSTKLEDSAMYFCASSAQGAIGTEAFFGQGTRLTVV.

V gene TRBV29-1 combines with J gene TRBJ2-3, with TRBD1 identical over 7 bases. Trimming removed 3 bases from V and 3 bases from J; junction bases left unmatched: 6. This CDR3 contains 14 residues. The germline V gene has CDR1 SQVTM and CDR2 ANQGSEA. CDR3 sequence: CSVEQGDRTDTQYF. In DNA, the CDR3 is TGCAGCGTTGAGCAGGGGGATCGTACAGATACGCAGTATTTT.

This clone was seen only once. The chain couples TRBV5-4 to TRBJ2-7; 13 bases agree with TRBD2. The CDR3 is made up of 15 amino acids. Germline V gene sequence: CDR1 SGHNT, CDR2 YYREEE (reference sequence). V lost 3 bases, J lost 1 base, and 1 base stayed unmatched. CDR3 nucleotide sequence: TGTGCCAGCAGCTCGGGACTAGCGGGGTCCTACGAGCAGTACTTC. Translating it yields CASSSGLAGSYEQYF.

J is TRBJ2-7 and V is TRBV29-1; D remains ambiguous. Deletions cut 6 bases from V and 6 bases from J, with 18 bases between. This CDR3 is 13 amino acids long. Germline V gene lookup returns CDR1 SQVTM and CDR2 ANQGSEA. The CDR3 loop is CSVVPESRFEQYF. The CDR3 coding sequence is TGCAGCGTCGTGCCCGAGTCTCGGTTCGAGCAGTACTTC.

The chain links TRBV5-8 to TRBJ2-5; TRBD2 matches at 10 bases. Germline V gene data show CDR1 as SGHTS and CDR2 as YDEGEE. Unmatched junction bases numbered 6, after V lost 2 bases and J lost 2 bases. There are 16 residues in the CDR3. As DNA, the CDR3 is TGTGCCAGCAGCTTAGGTCTAGCGGGGGTTCAAGAGACCCAGTACTTC. Residues: CASSLGLAGVQETQYF.

The CDR3 sequence: CASREVGANVLTF. In DNA, the CDR3 is TGTGCCAGCAGGGAGGTTGGGGCCAACGTCCTGACTTTC. V usage is TRBV2 and J usage is TRBJ2-6, with a tentative D call TRBD2 (5 bases). CDR1 is SNHLY, CDR2 FYNNEI, per germline. V lost 6 bases, J lost 3 bases, and 6 bases lay in between. The CDR3 runs to 13 residues.

The chain recombines TRBV9 with TRBJ2-7; the match to TRBD2 covers 11 bases. This CDR3 has 15 residues. Germline CDR1 is SGDLS and CDR2 is YYNGEE. V lost 0 bases, J lost 5 bases, and 4 bases stayed unmatched. CDR3 loop: CASSVGLAGIDEQYF. The CDR3 bases are TGTGCCAGCAGCGTAGGACTAGCGGGGATAGACGAGCAGTACTTC.

The V call is TRBV5-8, the J call TRBJ2-3, with 11 bases lining up with TRBD1. The V gene's germline CDR1 is SGHTS and CDR2 YDEGEE. V trimming: 4 bases; J trimming: 3 bases; junction bases outside the gene matches: 4. The CDR3 is made up of 15 amino acids. DNA for the CDR3: TGTGCCAGCAGCCAAGGACAGGGGGCAACAGATACGCAGTATTTT. Protein sequence: CASSQGQGATDTQYF.

The rearrangement joins TRBV14 to TRBJ2-7; tentatively, D is TRBD2 (5 bases). The germline V and J ends were trimmed by 4 bases and 6 bases, with 7 bases remaining between them. This CDR3 comprises 11 residues. Germline-derived CDR1 and CDR2 are SGHDN and FVKESK. The CDR3 DNA follows: TGTGCCAGCAGCCCCGGGATCGAGCAGTACTTC. Its protein is CASSPGIEQYF.

J is TRBJ1-5 and V is TRBV2; D is possibly TRBD1 (5 bases). V lost 3 bases and J lost 4, with 10 bases in between. Germline CDR1 is SNHLY and CDR2 is FYNNEI. There are 14 residues in the CDR3. CDR3: CASSDQGSNQPQHF. The CDR3 DNA sequence: TGTGCCAGCAGTGATCAGGGATCTAATCAGCCCCAGCATTTT.

V usage is TRBV6-5 and J usage is TRBJ1-2; no reliable D call. V shed 2 bases and J shed 4 bases, with 8 bases lying between them. This CDR3 region has 13 residues. CDR1 and CDR2 (germline): MNHEY, SVGAGI. The CDR3 loop reads CASSYDGFYGYTF. CDR3 DNA sequence: TGTGCCAGCAGTTACGACGGGTTCTATGGCTACACCTTC.

The DNA for the CDR3 is TGTGCCAGCAGTGTCGGTTTAAGCTCCGGCTACAATGAGCAGTTCTTC. Translated: CASSVGLSSGYNEQFF. The genes are TRBV2 and TRBJ2-1, with D hard to call. V was shortened by 4 bases and J by 3 bases, with 16 bases between the two germline ends. Germline loops: CDR1 SNHLY, CDR2 FYNNEI. This CDR3 has 16 residues. Variable domain in full (rest from reference TRBV2 and TRBJ2-1): EPEVTQTPSHQVTQMGQEVILRCVPISNHLYFYWYRQILGQKVEFLVSFYNNEISEKSEIFDDQFSVERPDGSNFTLKIRSTKLEDSAMYFCASSVGLSSGYNEQFFGPGTRLTVL.

This chain uses TRBV6-5 with TRBJ2-5; 10 bases match TRBD1. Unmatched junction bases numbered 4, after V lost 5 bases and J lost 4 bases. CDR1 MNHEY and CDR2 SVGAGI come from the germline V gene. The CDR3 extends over 14 amino acids. The chain's CDR3 is CASSQTGGAETQYF. For the CDR3, the DNA is TGTGCCAGCAGTCAGACAGGGGGCGCAGAGACCCAGTACTTC.

The chain is built from TRBV28 and TRBJ2-7; TRBD1 matches at 11 bases. Looked up from germline, CDR1 is MDHEN and CDR2 is SYDVKM. The CDR3 contains 16 residues. V lost 9 bases, J lost 4 bases, and 14 bases stayed unmatched. CDR3 protein: CARHDVRDRGFYEQYF. The DNA of the CDR3 is TGTGCCAGACACGACGTCCGGGACAGGGGGTTTTACGAGCAGTACTTC.

This sequence joins TRBV6-1 and TRBJ1-1; D gene uncertain. Germline CDR1 is MNHNS and CDR2 is SASEGT. Between the trimmed V and J ends, which lost 7 bases and 4 bases, there was a span of 13 bases. The CDR3 has 13 amino acids. As DNA, the CDR3 is TGTGCCAGCACCCTGTCCAGGTCCACTGAAGCTTTCTTT. This encodes CASTLSRSTEAFF.

V gene TRBV4-3 combines with J gene TRBJ2-2, with TRBD1 matching 8 bases. With V trimmed by 4 bases and J by 6 bases, 7 bases remained unmatched. The V gene's germline CDR1 is LGHNA and CDR2 YSLEER. The CDR3 covers 15 residues. This CDR3 reads CASSRLTGAPGELFF. CDR3 DNA sequence: TGCGCCAGCAGCCGCCTGACAGGGGCCCCCGGGGAGCTGTTTTTT.

This clone was observed a handful of times. The rearrangement links TRBV28 to TRBJ1-1; possible D gene TRBD1, 5 bases. The germline V gene encodes CDR1 MDHEN and CDR2 SYDVKM. With 2 bases removed from V and 0 bases from J, the gap between germline ends came to 7 bases. The CDR3 length is 14 residues. In DNA form, the CDR3 reads TGTGCCAGCAGTTTACCAGGGTTGAACACTGAAGCTTTCTTT. It codes for CASSLPGLNTEAFF.

This chain connects TRBV29-1 to TRBJ2-6; TRBD1 might be the D (5 bases). Trimming removed 5 bases at V and 1 base at J, with 9 bases between. The CDR3 has 14 amino acids. Germline CDR1 SQVTM, CDR2 ANQGSEA. CDR3 sequence reads: CSVLGASGANVLTF. CDR3 bases: TGCAGCGTTTTAGGGGCATCTGGGGCCAACGTCCTGACTTTC.

The rearrangement links TRBV6-1 to TRBJ1-2, with 7 bases that match TRBD1. V lost 6 bases and J lost 4; bases outside the gene matches: 11. The CDR3 consists of 15 residues. CDR1 and CDR2 (germline): MNHNS, SASEGT. CDR3 DNA sequence: TGTGCCAGCAGACTGGACAGGACGCGGACCTATGGCTACACCTTC. It translates to CASRLDRTRTYGYTF.

This chain connects TRBV5-6 to TRBJ1-3, with D perhaps TRBD1 (5 bases). This CDR3 has 14 amino acids. Germline values: CDR1 SGHDT, CDR2 YYEEEE. V was shortened by 3 bases and J by 0 bases, with 7 bases between the two germline ends. CDR3 DNA sequence: TGTGCCAGCAGCTCCGACAGCTCTGGAAACACCATATATTTT. Translated: CASSSDSSGNTIYF.

The chain joins TRBV7-6 to TRBJ1-1; D unclear. The CDR3 is 16 residues long. V lost 5 bases and J lost 1, with 17 bases in between. Looked up from germline, CDR1 is SGHVS and CDR2 is FNYEAQ. This chain's CDR3 is CASSRPKAGGNTEAFF. The CDR3 DNA reads TGTGCCAGCAGCCGACCGAAAGCGGGAGGGAACACTGAAGCTTTCTTT.

The gene calls are TRBV28 and TRBJ2-5; possibly TRBD2 for D (5 bases). Trimming pared 6 bases from V and 4 bases from J, leaving 12 bases between. Per the germline V gene, CDR1 is MDHEN and CDR2 is SYDVKM. The CDR3 spans 13 residues. CDR3 region: CASRLDRGETQYF. CDR3 DNA: TGTGCCAGCAGACTTGACCGGGGAGAGACCCAGTACTTC.

The chain combines TRBV29-1 with TRBJ1-2, with TRBD1 matching over 7 bases. Trimming removed 6 bases from V and 4 bases from J; junction bases left unmatched: 8. CDR3 length: 13 residues. Germline V gene data show CDR1 as SQVTM and CDR2 as ANQGSEA. DNA for the CDR3: TGCAGCGTCCGGCAAGGGGGCCTCTATGGCTACACCTTC. Translated, it gives CSVRQGGLYGYTF. Combining the CDR3 with reference TRBV29-1 and TRBJ1-2 gives the whole variable domain SAVISQKPSRDICQRGTSLTIQCQVDSQVTMMFWYRQQPGQSLTLIATANQGSEATYESGFVIDKFPISRPNLTFSTLTVSNMSPEDSSIYLCSVRQGGLYGYTFGSGTRLTVV.

This chain uses TRBV5-5 with TRBJ1-1; possibly TRBD1 for D (6 bases). Germline-derived CDR1 and CDR2 are SGHKS and YYEKEE (reference sequence). The V and J ends lost 2 bases and 1 base respectively, with 15 bases between them. The CDR3 is made up of 16 amino acids. The CDR3 here is CASSFNPGTQNTEAFF. The CDR3 bases are TGTGCCAGCAGCTTCAACCCCGGGACACAGAACACTGAAGCTTTCTTT. The whole variable domain, remainder taken from reference TRBV5-5 and TRBJ1-1, is DAGVTQSPTHLIKTRGQQVTLRCSPISGHKSVSWYQQVLGQGPQFIFQYYEKEERGRGNFPDRFSARQFPNYSSELNVNALLLGDSALYLCASSFNPGTQNTEAFFGQGTRLTVV.